These 10 T cell receptor beta chains were all obtained from the same sample, sequenced in a study of spatial heterogeneity in lung cancer. Study conclusions and caveats: For expanded intratumoral alpha and beta TCRs, counts tracked tumor mutation counts.

TCRdb re-called the 5' RACE reads with MiXCR, one entry per CDR3 protein. The sample yields 15,000 to 20,000 distinct CDR3 sequences, around 6.9% seen once. These receptors lack a known antigen. Described time point: sample taken at primary tumor resection. The sample was lung tumor tissue, taken at surgery. Receptors originate from a male donor with early-stage non-small cell lung cancer.

On this clonotype itself: The junction shows a germline mismatch at one end, possibly a read error. The chain carries TRBV11-3 and TRBJ2-3; 13 positions agree with TRBD2. Per germline, CDR1 SGHNT and CDR2 YENEEA. CDR3 length: 16 amino acids. The CDR3 is CASRLGLAGVTDTQYF. The CDR3, as DNA: TGTGCCAGCAGGTTAGGACTAGCGGGGGTCACAGATACGCAGTATTTT.

This clonotype was counted at least ten times. The chain links TRBV11-2 to TRBJ1-5, with D uncertain. Per germline, CDR1 SGHAT and CDR2 FQNNGV. This CDR3 is 16 amino acids long. The germline V and J ends were trimmed by 5 bases and 0 bases, with 14 bases remaining between them. CDR3 bases: TGTGCCAGCAGCAATGAGGTGGGGAGTAGCAATCAGCCCCAGCATTTT. As protein: CASSNEVGSSNQPQHF.

A few counts support this clonotype. The rearrangement links TRBV25-1 to TRBJ1-4; weak D call: TRBD1 (5 bases). Trimming removed 8 bases from V and 8 bases from J, with 12 bases in between. This CDR3 is 12 amino acids long. The V gene's germline CDR1 is MGHDK and CDR2 SYGVNS. CDR3 protein: CASATDTEKLFF. The CDR3 coding sequence is TGTGCCAGCGCGACAGATACCGAAAAACTGTTTTTT.

This clonotype was recorded many times. This chain links TRBV18 with TRBJ2-3; 11 positions agree with TRBD2. The CDR3 extends over 17 amino acids. Germline CDR1 reads KGHSH; CDR2 reads LQKENI. Unmatched junction bases numbered 6, after V lost 0 bases and J lost 4 bases. CDR3 nucleotide sequence: TGTGCCAGCTCACCACCGACGCTAGCGGGGGGTGCAGATACGCAGTATTTT. It codes for CASSPPTLAGGADTQYF.

The rearrangement joins TRBV24-1 to TRBJ2-5; 13 bases map to TRBD2. This CDR3 spans 16 amino acids. Germline CDR1 reads KGHDR; CDR2 reads SFDVKD. The J segment lost 5 bases and the V segment lost 4 bases, leaving 6 bases of the junction unmatched. CDR3 sequence reads: CATSEPGLAGLETQYF. CDR3 in DNA: TGTGCCACCAGTGAGCCGGGACTAGCGGGGTTGGAGACCCAGTACTTC.

The table lists this clonotype with many counts. V is TRBV18 and J is TRBJ2-1; a possible D gene is TRBD2 (5 bases). V lost 3 bases to trimming and J lost 7 bases, with 10 bases between them. The CDR3 loop spans 13 amino acids. CDR1 and CDR2 from the germline V gene are KGHSH and LQKENI. The CDR3 DNA sequence: TGTGCCAGCTCACCCCGGAGGAGTAATGAGCAGTTCTTC. This translates into CASSPRRSNEQFF.

In nucleotides, the CDR3 is TGTGCCAGCAGTTCATCCGGGACAGGAGATTACGAGCAGTACTTC. Protein sequence: CASSSSGTGDYEQYF. V is TRBV6-6 and J is TRBJ2-7; TRBD1 aligns across 8 bases. Looked up from germline, CDR1 is MNHNY and CDR2 is SVGAGI (reference sequence). Losses at the gene ends were 4 bases for V and 4 bases for J; bases not matched to a gene: 9. This CDR3 comprises 15 residues.

The genes are TRBV30 and TRBJ2-3; no clear D gene. The CDR3 sequence is 11 residues long. CDR1 GTSNPN and CDR2 SVGIG come from the germline V gene (reference sequence). V lost 2 bases and J 6 bases, leaving 6 bases between the germline ends. The CDR3 sequence: CAWSPQDTQYF. CDR3 DNA sequence: TGTGCCTGGAGTCCCCAGGATACGCAGTATTTT.

By sample share, this clonotype is medium-sized (0.01 to 0.1%). The chain couples TRBV20-1 to TRBJ2-3, with 9 positions matching TRBD1. Trimming at V came to 3 bases and at J to 3 bases, leaving 4 bases not matched to a gene. This CDR3 is 14 amino acids long. Germline values: CDR1 DFQATT, CDR2 SNEGSKA (reference sequence). The CDR3 region has the DNA TGCAGTGCTAGTGGGACAGGGAGAACAGATACGCAGTATTTT. This encodes CSASGTGRTDTQYF.

The chain uses TRBV20-1 and TRBJ1-2; the D gene is possibly TRBD1 (5 bases). Looked up from germline, CDR1 is DFQATT and CDR2 is SNEGSKA (reference sequence). V was shortened by 5 bases and J by 7 bases, with 20 bases between the two germline ends. This CDR3 is 14 amino acids long. The CDR3 DNA reads TGCAGTGCTTCGTTCAGGGAGGGCTTAGCTGGCTACACCTTC. It specifies CSASFREGLAGYTF.